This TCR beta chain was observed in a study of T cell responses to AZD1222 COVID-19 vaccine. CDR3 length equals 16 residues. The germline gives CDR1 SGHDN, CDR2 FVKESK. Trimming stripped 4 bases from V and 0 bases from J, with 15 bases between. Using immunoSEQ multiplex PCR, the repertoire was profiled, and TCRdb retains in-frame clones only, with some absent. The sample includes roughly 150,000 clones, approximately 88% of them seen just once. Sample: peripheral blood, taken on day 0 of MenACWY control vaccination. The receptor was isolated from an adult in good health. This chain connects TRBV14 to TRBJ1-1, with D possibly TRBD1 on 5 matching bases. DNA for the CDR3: TGTGCCAGCAGCCGTTACAGGTTAGCTATGAACACTGAAGCTTTCTTT. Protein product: CASSRYRLAMNTEAFF.